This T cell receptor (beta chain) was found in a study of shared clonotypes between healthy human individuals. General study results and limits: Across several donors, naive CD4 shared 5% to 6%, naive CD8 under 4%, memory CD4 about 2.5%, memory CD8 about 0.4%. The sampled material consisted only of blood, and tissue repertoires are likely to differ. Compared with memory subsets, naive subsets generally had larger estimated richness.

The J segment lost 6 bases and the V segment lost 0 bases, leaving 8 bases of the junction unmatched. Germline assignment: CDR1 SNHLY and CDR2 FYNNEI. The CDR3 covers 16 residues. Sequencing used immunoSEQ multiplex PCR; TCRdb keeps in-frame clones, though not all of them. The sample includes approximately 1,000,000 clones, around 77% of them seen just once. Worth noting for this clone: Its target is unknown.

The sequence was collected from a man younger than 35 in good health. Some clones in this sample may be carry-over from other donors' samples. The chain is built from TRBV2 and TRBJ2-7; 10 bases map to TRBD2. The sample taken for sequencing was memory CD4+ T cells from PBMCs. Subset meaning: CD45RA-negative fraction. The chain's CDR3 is CASSEARPSGRVEQYF. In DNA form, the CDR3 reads TGTGCCAGCAGTGAAGCAAGGCCTAGCGGGAGAGTCGAGCAGTACTTC. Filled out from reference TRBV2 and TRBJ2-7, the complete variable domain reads EPEVTQTPSHQVTQMGQEVILRCVPISNHLYFYWYRQILGQKVEFLVSFYNNEISEKSEIFDDQFSVERPDGSNFTLKIRSTKLEDSAMYFCASSEARPSGRVEQYFGPGTRLTVT.